These 11 T cell receptor beta chains were sequenced from one sample in a study of cytomegalovirus exposure and HLA in healthy donors. Use of 60 Vbeta and 13 Jbeta primers characterized the PCR. Data came from immunoSEQ multiplex PCR; TCRdb stores just in-frame clones and leaves some out. Of 100,000 to 150,000 clones detected, 72% appear once; the ten largest clones hold around 4%. Sequenced input: PBMCs. The receptors here all came from a man aged 25-45 years in good health and CMV-seronegative.

This chain connects TRBV29-1 to TRBJ2-3, with TRBD2 matching 10 bases. The ends lost 2 bases at V and 2 bases at J; junction bases unmatched: 4. In germline, CDR1 is SQVTM, CDR2 ANQGSEA. This CDR3 is built from 15 residues. The chain's CDR3 is CSVELAGAFTDTQYF. The CDR3 region has the DNA TGCAGCGTTGAACTAGCGGGGGCCTTCACAGATACGCAGTATTTT.

CDR3 amino acids: CASSLASGNTIYF. CDR3 in DNA: TGTGCCAGCAGCTTAGCGAGTGGAAACACCATATATTTT. The V gene is TRBV11-2, the J gene TRBJ1-3; D call uncertain. Trimming left V 1 base short and J 3 bases short, with 4 bases between. The length of the CDR3 is 13 residues. The V gene's germline CDR1 is SGHAT and CDR2 FQNNGV.

The chain recombines TRBV27 with TRBJ1-2; 7 bases map to TRBD1. The CDR3 extends over 14 amino acids. Germline V gene lookup returns CDR1 MNHEY and CDR2 SMNVEV (reference sequence). Trimming took 2 bases from V and 6 from J; bases not matched to a gene: 6. The CDR3 loop is CASSLLGGGDGYTF. CDR3 in DNA: TGTGCCAGCAGTTTACTAGGGGGCGGTGATGGCTACACCTTC.

V and J are TRBV2 and TRBJ1-4; no definite D call. Trimming stripped 4 bases from V and 6 bases from J, with 12 bases between. This CDR3 is built from 14 residues. The germline V gene encodes CDR1 SNHLY and CDR2 FYNNEI. CDR3 amino acids: CASSVTTQDEKLFF. Written as DNA, the CDR3 is TGTGCCAGCAGTGTCACCACCCAGGATGAAAAACTGTTTTTT.

The J gene is TRBJ1-5, the V gene TRBV7-8, with 8 bases matching TRBD1. In germline, CDR1 is SGHVS, CDR2 FQNEAQ. This CDR3 is built from 15 residues. V lost 4 bases, J lost 5 bases, and 7 bases stayed unmatched. The CDR3 nucleotides are TGTGCCAGCAGCTCGGACAGGGTAGGATATCAGCCCCAGCATTTT. It translates to CASSSDRVGYQPQHF.

The table lists this clone with a few counts. The chain couples TRBV7-9 to TRBJ1-4; D might be TRBD1 (6 bases). In germline, CDR1 is SEHNR, CDR2 FQNEAQ (reference sequence). CDR3 length equals 18 residues. Between the trimmed V and J ends, which lost 3 bases and 2 bases, there was a span of 19 bases. CDR3 in DNA: TGTGCCAGCAGCTTCCCCTTCACCGGGCAGGGGACTAATGAAAAACTGTTTTTT. Encoded protein: CASSFPFTGQGTNEKLFF.

V is TRBV6-1 and J is TRBJ2-5; a weak D match, TRBD1 (6 bases). V shed 6 bases and J shed 9 bases, with 17 bases lying between them. This CDR3 comprises 13 residues. The V gene's germline CDR1 is MNHNS and CDR2 SASEGT. CDR3 protein: CASSFWGPEPQYF. Written as DNA, the CDR3 is TGTGCCAGCAGCTTCTGGGGGCCGGAGCCCCAGTACTTC.

The chain is built from TRBV18 and TRBJ2-5, with D unclear. Germline V gene sequence: CDR1 KGHSH, CDR2 LQKENI. The V end lost 3 bases, the J end lost 3 bases, and 2 bases lay between the germline ends. This CDR3 has 11 amino acids. The CDR3 sequence: CASSPEETQYF. The CDR3 DNA is TGTGCCAGCTCACCCGAAGAGACCCAGTACTTC.

This chain links TRBV14 with TRBJ2-7; maybe TRBD1 (5 bases). Trimming cost V 4 bases and J 3 bases, with 13 bases left between them. The germline V gene has CDR1 SGHDN and CDR2 FVKESK. CDR3 size: 14 residues. CDR3 loop: CASSPQGFDYEQYF. In nucleotides, the CDR3 is TGTGCCAGCAGCCCGCAGGGTTTTGACTACGAGCAGTACTTC.

The table lists this clone with a few counts. This chain links TRBV28 with TRBJ1-1; 11 positions agree with TRBD1. V shed 1 base, J shed 7 bases, and the junction held 5 bases outside the gene matches. Germline V gene lookup returns CDR1 MDHEN and CDR2 SYDVKM. This CDR3 comprises 15 residues. The CDR3 DNA reads TGTGCCAGCAGTTTATCAGGACAGGGGGCTGGTGAAGCTTTCTTT. This encodes CASSLSGQGAGEAFF.

This clone occurred once. The rearrangement joins TRBV23-1 to TRBJ2-2, with 9 bases lining up with TRBD2. TRBV23-1 is identified as an open reading frame with a role that is uncertain. J lost 6 bases, V lost 8 bases, and 10 bases had no gene match. The CDR3 is made up of 15 amino acids. CDR3 DNA: TGCGCCAGCGCTGCGGGGGGGGCCTGCGCCGGGGAGCTGTTTTTT. Encoded protein: CASAAGGACAGELFF.